This entry concerns a single T cell receptor (beta chain). These data come from a study of blood T cell repertoires in COVID-19. About the study: T cells, B-cell-depleted T cells, or PBMCs supplied cDNA or gDNA.

Data came from immunoSEQ multiplex PCR; TCRdb stores just in-frame clones and leaves some out. In the table there are roughly 200,000 clones, around four fifths of which are singletons. Per germline, CDR1 MNHEY and CDR2 SVGAGI. Trimming at V came to 2 bases and at J to 3 bases, leaving 4 bases not matched to a gene. The CDR3 spans 15 residues. Material: peripheral blood. The receptor was isolated from a middle-aged woman with COVID-19, enrolled during active disease. V and J are TRBV6-5 and TRBJ2-1; 7 bases agree with TRBD1. CDR3 in DNA: TGTGCCAGCAGTTACGTCGCAGGGGGCTACAATGAGCAGTTCTTC. It codes for CASSYVAGGYNEQFF.